This TCR beta chain was retrieved from a study of T-cell memory formation after mild COVID-19 (dated by TCRdb to the early 2020s). About the investigation overall: TCR sequence clusters from the two donors were found to be largely donor specific. Two young, previously healthy adult volunteers, one female and one male, were included in the cohort. Longitudinal TCRalpha and TCRbeta repertoire sequencing tracked T-cell clones expanding and contracting after mild COVID-19 in a couple of donors.

From cysteine to phenylalanine, the CDR3 is 14 amino acids long. This entry keeps only the CDR3 DNA: 42 bases, framed from base 1. The germline V gene sets CDR1 to SGHRS and CDR2 to YFSETQ. Trimming removed 4 bases from V and 5 bases from J, leaving 15 bases between the germline ends. The sequencer listed for this sample is Illumina NovaSeq 6000. TCRalpha and TCRbeta cDNA libraries were constructed by 5'RACE with constant-segment primers, with sample barcodes and unique molecular identifiers being introduced. RNA was extracted from every sample with Trizol reagent. Libraries were amplified in two PCR steps, with a second sample barcode and Illumina TruSeq adapters added in the second step. Sequencing of libraries was performed on an Illumina NovaSeq with 2 x 150 bp paired-end reads. For the original study's pipeline: Demultiplexing of reads and collapsing into UMI-guided consensus sequences were performed with migec v1.2.7. Using mixcr v2.1.11, the UMI consensuses were aligned to TRA and TRB V and J templates and assembled into clonotypes. Clonotypes were classified as expanded or contracted when called significant by both edgeR and NoisET, with noise models trained on biological replicates. edgeR calls used a false discovery rate-adjusted p below 0.01 and a log2 fold-change threshold of 1. As an exploratory analysis of dynamics, max-normalized trajectories of the 1000 most abundant clonotypes were examined with PCA combined with hierarchical clustering. Each responding clone was given a CD4 or CD8 phenotype based on the CD4+ and CD8+ repertoires, which had been sequenced separately. The public reads were quality trimmed at Q25 with fastp and then assembled into clones with MiXCR by TCRdb, keeping productive beta chains. A single entry per CDR3 protein holds the most common genes and DNA from its merged rows. TCRdb's processing, not the authors', yielded these V and J calls. In this sample the table shows some 280,000 distinct CDR3 sequences, roughly 15% of which occur a single time. The ten largest account for around 23% of the sample.

Ficoll-Paque density gradient centrifugation was the method used to isolate PBMCs. Broader findings and caveats from the paper: The detection of some responding clones in pre-infection memory suggests that pre-existing cross-reactive memory T cells joined the SARS-CoV-2 response. The second-wave clones that peaked on day 37 were not confirmed to be SARS-CoV-2 specific. Only two mild cases were covered by the study, and larger cohorts that include severe cases with pre-infection samples were considered necessary. Contracting CD4+ clones turned up mainly in the CM and EM memory subsets, whereas EMRA was where CD8+ clones were enriched. From day 15 to 85, contracting clones showed balanced CD4/CD8 phenotypes, whereas a second wave of clones that expanded from day 15 to 37 leaned towards CD4+.

A remark on this clonotype: Its antigen remains undetermined. Base qualities are not at hand, and no much larger clone is one base apart.

The specimen was PBMCs or a T cell subset sorted from them (not recorded which). The rearrangement joined TRBV5-1 to TRBJ2-5; tentative D gene TRBD2, with 5 bases matching. The TCR sequence derives from a man between 18 and 35 years old who had mild COVID-19 (a few samples of this study predate the infection). The sample titles of this study are shuffled in the database, so cell type and time point are left out; the donor was told from shared clones. The DNA sequence is given as TGCGCCAGCAGCAAGGTGACGCCGGGGGAGACCCAGTACTTC. Its coded protein is CASSKVTPGETQYF.